This entry features one T cell receptor beta chain sequence. Its antigen is unknown. V gave up 6 bases and J gave up 2 bases, with 17 bases separating them. The CDR3 covers 16 residues. The V gene's germline CDR1 is SGHTA and CDR2 FQGTGA. Data came from immunoSEQ multiplex PCR; TCRdb stores just in-frame clones and leaves some out. The data contain 100,000 to 120,000 clones, more than 75% of them seen just once; the ten biggest clones take up about 9.1%. This sample is part of a study of T cell responses to AZD1222 COVID-19 vaccine. Study results and limitations: Most donors were white British and more were female, and clonal diversity was possibly underestimated.

The TCR comes from an adult in good health. The chain employs TRBV7-3 and TRBJ2-1; D is possibly TRBD2 (5 bases). Sequenced material: peripheral blood, taken on day 0 of AZD1222 vaccination. In DNA, the CDR3 is TGTGCCAGCAGTATAACCACCCGGGGAGCCTACAATGAGCAGTTCTTC. Protein sequence: CASSITTRGAYNEQFF.